The T cell receptor (beta chain) under discussion was sequenced for a study of Ad26.COV2.S vaccination and SARS-CoV-2 variants. V dropped 2 bases and J dropped 7 bases, with 17 bases sitting between them. Germline loops: CDR1 LNHDA, CDR2 SQIVND (reference sequence). CDR3 size: 15 residues. Treatment specified: 15 to 20 received Ad26.COV2.S at low or high dose, single or two shots; about 5 received placebo; per-sample allocation not given. The investigators took samples on day 63 after the first vaccine or placebo injection. Here immunoSEQ multiplex PCR was the method, and the copy in TCRdb shows in-frame clones only, minus some. The top ten clones hold 3.3% of a sample with just over 350,000 clones, approximately 81% of them seen once.

The clonotype comes from a person aged 18 to 65 who received the Ad26.COV2.S COVID-19 vaccine or a placebo. Sequences were derived from peripheral blood, sampled in a trial of Ad26.COV2.S vaccine versus placebo. V is TRBV19 and J is TRBJ1-1; D possibly corresponds to TRBD1 (6 bases). The CDR3 here is CASSITTRGTDEAFF. The CDR3 coding sequence is TGTGCCAGTAGTATAACAACCAGGGGTACGGATGAAGCTTTCTTT. The full variable domain, in which reference TRBV19 and TRBJ1-1 provide the parts outside the CDR3, is DGGITQSPKYLFRKEGQNVTLSCEQNLNHDAMYWYRQDPGQGLRLIYYSQIVNDFQKGDIAEGYSVSREKKESFPLTVTSAQKNPTAFYLCASSITTRGTDEAFFGQGTRLTVV.